The entry below describes one T cell receptor beta chain. Its specificity is not known. This sample is drawn from a study of spatial heterogeneity in lung cancer. Study overall: The study consistently detected more beta-chain than alpha-chain sequences. Regarding the study as a whole: Tumors with more nonsynonymous mutations had more expanded intratumoral alpha and beta TCRs.

Germline V gene lookup returns CDR1 KGHSH and CDR2 LQKENI. The CDR3 totals 13 residues. Trimming cost V 9 bases and J 0 bases, with 9 bases left between them. Time point reported: sample taken at primary tumor resection. TCRdb re-analysed the 5' RACE reads in MiXCR, keeping a single row per CDR3 protein. The repertoire holds 20,000 to 25,000 distinct CDR3 sequences, with around 9.2% as singletons. The sample was lung tumor tissue, taken at surgery. This sequence joins TRBV18 and TRBJ1-5; maybe TRBD1 (6 bases). The receptor was derived from a male donor with early-stage non-small cell lung cancer. CDR3 in DNA: TGTGCCAGTCGACAGGATAGCAATCAGCCCCAGCATTTT. Amino acid sequence: CASRQDSNQPQHF.